These 15 T cell receptor beta chains originate from one sample sequenced in a study of blood T cell repertoires in COVID-19. Using immunoSEQ multiplex PCR, the repertoire was profiled, and TCRdb retains in-frame clones only, with some absent. Counted here are approximately 120,000 clones, about 86% occurring once; the ten biggest clones make up around 4.1%. Sequenced sample: peripheral blood. These receptors came from a woman in her forties or fifties with acute or convalescent COVID-19.

The chain has TRBV24-1 and TRBJ2-3; TRBD2 might be the D (6 bases). The CDR3 sequence is 14 residues long. V dropped 3 bases and J dropped 4 bases, with 10 bases sitting between them. Germline V gene lookup returns CDR1 KGHDR and CDR2 SFDVKD. The CDR3 loop is CATSDNWRADTQYF. CDR3 coding DNA: TGTGCCACCAGTGATAACTGGAGGGCAGATACGCAGTATTTT.

The rearrangement uses TRBV12-3 or TRBV12-4 and TRBJ1-1, with 7 bases that match TRBD1. CDR3 length equals 13 residues. Germline trimming cut 7 bases from V and 0 bases from J; bases unmatched to any gene: 2. The CDR3 sequence is CASTTGLNTEAFF. In DNA, the CDR3 is TGTGCCAGCACGACAGGGCTGAACACTGAAGCTTTCTTT.

V gene TRBV2 combines with J gene TRBJ1-6; 7 positions match TRBD1. Germline-derived CDR1 and CDR2 are SNHLY and FYNNEI. The CDR3 sequence is 14 residues long. V dropped 6 bases and J dropped 6; count of bases not matched to a gene: 5. Here the CDR3 reads CASSRDSRNSPLHF. CDR3 in DNA: TGTGCCAGCAGCCGGGACAGTCGTAATTCACCCCTCCACTTT.

The J gene is TRBJ1-2, the V gene TRBV6-2 or TRBV6-3; D uncertain. Germline CDR1 MNHEY, CDR2 SVGEGT. The CDR3 contains 13 residues. The ends were cut back, 2 bases at V and 4 bases at J, with 8 bases in the middle. This chain's CDR3 is CASSYLPGYGYTF. Here the CDR3 DNA reads TGTGCCAGCAGTTACCTACCCGGCTATGGCTACACCTTC.

The rearrangement links TRBV4-1 to TRBJ1-4; no clear D. Germline V gives CDR1 MGHRA, CDR2 YSYEKL. The CDR3 has 14 residues. V lost 1 base and J lost 8, with 11 bases in between. CDR3 loop: CASSQGVREEKLFF. CDR3 in DNA: TGCGCCAGCAGCCAAGGAGTTCGGGAGGAAAAACTGTTTTTT.

The chain carries TRBV5-1 and TRBJ2-7; 7 bases are a match to TRBD1. Looked up from germline, CDR1 is SGHRS and CDR2 is YFSETQ. J gave up 2 bases and V 4 bases, and 9 bases lay outside the gene matches. This CDR3 has 15 amino acids. This CDR3 is CASSPGTAIPYEQYF. The CDR3 coding sequence is TGCGCCAGCAGCCCTGGGACAGCTATCCCCTACGAGCAGTACTTC.

The rearrangement uses TRBV27 and TRBJ2-6; possibly TRBD1 for D (6 bases). Germline lookup yields CDR1 MNHEY and CDR2 SMNVEV (reference sequence). The CDR3 sequence is 16 residues long. V was trimmed by 7 bases and J by 2 bases, leaving 15 bases between them. The CDR3 DNA sequence: TGTGCCAGCACGCTCCTCCAGGGGACTGGGGCCAACGTCCTGACTTTC. As protein: CASTLLQGTGANVLTF.

This clone was detected a few times. The gene calls are TRBV5-1 and TRBJ1-5; D gene ambiguous. Germline values: CDR1 SGHRS, CDR2 YFSETQ. Trimming stripped 3 bases from V and 5 bases from J, with 9 bases between. CDR3 length equals 13 residues. The CDR3 region is CASSYSTDQPQHF. The CDR3 DNA follows: TGCGCCAGCAGCTACAGCACAGATCAGCCCCAGCATTTT.

The gene calls are TRBV5-1 and TRBJ1-6, with 9 bases fitting TRBD1. This CDR3 spans 16 amino acids. With V trimmed by 4 bases and J by 10 bases, 12 bases remained unmatched. The germline V gene encodes CDR1 SGHRS and CDR2 YFSETQ. CDR3 DNA sequence: TGCGCCAGCAGCGACGCCGGGACAGGGATCAGGTCACCCCTCCACTTT. This gives the protein CASSDAGTGIRSPLHF.

The V call is TRBV15, the J call TRBJ1-5; D uncertain. Per the germline V gene, CDR1 is LNHNV and CDR2 is YYDKDF (reference sequence). The length of the CDR3 is 15 residues. V gave up 0 bases and J gave up 3 bases, with 9 bases separating them. CDR3 in DNA: TGTGCCACCAGCAGAGAGTGGGCAGTCAATCAGCCCCAGCATTTT. As protein: CATSREWAVNQPQHF.

This clone has just one count. The chain employs TRBV27 and TRBJ2-7; 11 bases align to TRBD2. The CDR3 has 17 residues. J was trimmed by 3 bases and V by 7 bases; bases with no gene match: 14. Germline values: CDR1 MNHEY, CDR2 SMNVEV (reference sequence). CDR3 amino acids: CASISRGTGTSGYEQYF. The CDR3 nucleotides are TGTGCCAGCATCTCTAGGGGGACCGGGACTAGCGGCTACGAGCAGTACTTC.

The rearrangement links TRBV6-5 to TRBJ2-5; D is uncertain. The CDR3 extends over 14 amino acids. Germline-derived CDR1 and CDR2 are MNHEY and SVGAGI. Trimming took off 0 bases at V and 5 bases at J, with 10 bases between the two ends. In nucleotides, the CDR3 is TGTGCCAGCAGTTACTCGCCCTCCAGGGAGACCCAGTACTTC. Protein: CASSYSPSRETQYF.

The chain carries TRBV7-2 and TRBJ1-5, with D possibly matching TRBD1 (6 bases). This CDR3 has 14 amino acids. The germline V gene has CDR1 SGHTA and CDR2 FQGNSA. The V gene lost 6 bases and the J gene lost 4 bases, with 13 bases spanning the gap. This CDR3 is CASSLGAQNQPQHF. The CDR3 DNA is TGTGCCAGCAGTTTGGGGGCGCAGAATCAGCCCCAGCATTTT. The full variable domain, in which reference TRBV7-2 and TRBJ1-5 provide the parts outside the CDR3, is GAGVSQSPSNKVTEKGKDVELRCDPISGHTALYWYRQSLGQGLEFLIYFQGNSAPDKSGLPSDRFSAERTGGSVSTLTIQRTQQEDSAVYLCASSLGAQNQPQHFGDGTRLSIL.

The V call is TRBV3-1 (or the pseudogene TRBV3-2), the J call TRBJ2-1, with 7 nucleotides matching TRBD2. Trimming removed 2 bases from V and 1 base from J; junction bases left unmatched: 5. Germline CDR1 LGHDT, CDR2 YNNKEL (reference sequence). This CDR3 contains 16 residues. The CDR3 sequence: CASSQSPSGSYNEQFF. CDR3 nucleotides: TGTGCCAGCAGCCAATCCCCTAGCGGTTCCTACAATGAGCAGTTCTTC.

The chain links TRBV18 to TRBJ1-5; no reliable D call. Germline V gives CDR1 KGHSH, CDR2 LQKENI. The CDR3 loop spans 17 amino acids. V dropped 3 bases and J dropped 0 bases, with 15 bases sitting between them. CDR3 nucleotides: TGTGCCAGCTCACCGACCCGCTTGGGCAATAGCAATCAGCCCCAGCATTTT. Amino acid sequence: CASSPTRLGNSNQPQHF.